This TCR beta chain was captured in a study of T cell repertoires in cytomegalovirus infection. Study context: Both a matching HLA type and CMV infection were indicated by public TCR beta signatures. Study results and caveats: Dominating the ex vivo response were HLA-C-restricted CMV-specific TCR beta clonotypes. Carriers of CMV and the relevant HLA type were discriminated by public TCR beta frequency.

MiXCR, applied by TCRdb to the reads, yields one record per CDR3 protein. The sample shows 400,000 or so distinct CDR3 sequences, under 40% of them seen only once. Trimming shortened V by 6 bases and J by 0 bases, and 10 bases separated the two germline ends. CDR3 length equals 14 residues. Germline V gene data show CDR1 as MNHEY and CDR2 as SVGAGI. About this clonotype: Its antigen is as yet unknown.

The chain is built from TRBV6-5 and TRBJ2-3; D gene ambiguous. Input material: PBMCs. The source of this sequence is a human donor in good health (CMV status not recorded). Some clones in this sample may be carry-over from other donors' samples. The CDR3 sequence is CASRYQASTDTQYF. In DNA, the CDR3 is TGTGCCAGCAGGTACCAAGCTAGCACAGATACGCAGTATTTT.